Listed below are T cell receptor beta chains from one sample, sequenced in a study of identical twins. TCRdb re-analysed the 5' RACE reads in MiXCR, keeping a single row per CDR3 protein. This table has roughly 770,000 distinct CDR3 sequences, 18% appearing once. The same data also went into a second study, on T cells expressing NK-cell markers.

The sample was PBMCs. The receptors originated from a woman aged 18-29 years in good health. The CDR3 runs from the conserved cysteine through the conserved F or W. A D gene is named only where the DNA matches it firmly. Only part of the rows carry a size: once, few, many, or a class if the clone is expanded.

V: TRBV20-1
J: TRBJ2-3
D: TRBD2
size: few
CDR3: CSAQAIGLAGEDTQYF
DNA: TGCAGTGCTCAAGCGATCGGACTAGCGGGAGAAGATACGCAGTATTTT

V: TRBV15
J: TRBJ1-4
D: -
size: few
CDR3: CATGPQGANEKLFF
DNA: TGTGCCACCGGACCACAGGGCGCTAATGAAAAACTGTTTTTT

V: TRBV9
J: TRBJ1-5
D: -
size: -
CDR3: CASSVGGSGPQHF
DNA: TGTGCCAGCAGCGTAGGAGGTAGTGGGCCCCAGCATTTT

V: TRBV12-3/TRBV12-4
J: TRBJ1-1
D: -
size: few
CDR3: CASSLEESEAFF
DNA: TGTGCCAGCAGTTTGGAGGAATCTGAAGCTTTCTTT

V: TRBV20-1
J: TRBJ2-7
D: -
size: few
CDR3: CSAGAVTYEQYF
DNA: TGCAGTGCTGGAGCTGTTACCTACGAGCAGTACTTC

V: TRBV20-1
J: TRBJ2-7
D: TRBD2
size: few
CDR3: CSAFAGGTSEEQYF
DNA: TGCAGTGCCTTTGCGGGAGGTACCTCGGAAGAGCAGTACTTC

V: TRBV20-1
J: TRBJ2-5
D: -
size: few
CDR3: CSARDPKGDQETQYF
DNA: TGCAGTGCTAGAGATCCAAAGGGGGACCAAGAGACCCAGTACTTC

V: TRBV12-3/TRBV12-4
J: TRBJ1-1
D: -
size: many
CDR3: CASSARQSTEAFF
DNA: TGTGCCAGCAGTGCCCGCCAATCCACTGAAGCTTTCTTT

V: TRBV5-1
J: TRBJ2-1
D: -
size: -
CDR3: CASSVDQYNEQFF
DNA: TGCGCCAGCAGCGTCGACCAGTACAATGAGCAGTTCTTC

V: TRBV30
J: TRBJ2-5
D: -
size: -
CDR3: CAWSVAGRGAMAKTQYF
DNA: TGTGCCTGGAGTGTAGCTGGCCGTGGGGCCATGGCAAAGACCCAGTACTTC

V: TRBV5-1
J: TRBJ2-4
D: TRBD1
size: few
CDR3: CASSEQPGGVENIQYF
DNA: TGCGCCAGCAGCGAACAACCAGGGGGCGTAGAAAACATTCAGTACTTC

V: TRBV6-1
J: TRBJ2-5
D: TRBD2
size: -
CDR3: CASNSGTKRETQYF
DNA: TGTGCCAGCAACTCCGGGACTAAGCGAGAGACCCAGTACTTC

V: TRBV5-6
J: TRBJ2-3
D: TRBD1
size: -
CDR3: CASTPGRGYTDTQYF
DNA: TGTGCCAGCACCCCTGGCAGGGGGTACACAGATACGCAGTATTTT

V: TRBV10-3
J: TRBJ2-7
D: -
size: few
CDR3: CAISGPSYEQYF
DNA: TGTGCCATCAGTGGTCCGTCCTACGAGCAGTACTTC

V: TRBV14
J: TRBJ2-3
D: TRBD2
size: -
CDR3: CASSQDLAGGMYDTQYF
DNA: TGTGCCAGCAGCCAAGATCTCGCGGGAGGGATGTATGATACGCAGTATTTT

V: TRBV20-1
J: TRBJ2-7
D: -
size: few
CDR3: CSATDSTNYGGQYF
DNA: TGCAGTGCCACGGACTCGACTAACTACGGAGGGCAGTACTTC

V: TRBV6-2/TRBV6-3
J: TRBJ2-1
D: TRBD1
size: -
CDR3: CASSYGNRGDNEQFF
DNA: TGTGCCAGCAGTTACGGAAACAGGGGGGACAATGAGCAGTTCTTC

V: TRBV7-2
J: TRBJ2-1
D: -
size: few
CDR3: CASSFRGEHNEQFF
DNA: TGTGCCAGCAGCTTTCGAGGGGAACACAATGAGCAGTTCTTC

V: TRBV12-3/TRBV12-4
J: TRBJ2-1
D: -
size: few
CDR3: CASQGRAYNEQFF
DNA: TGTGCCAGCCAGGGGCGAGCCTACAATGAGCAGTTCTTC

V: TRBV28
J: TRBJ2-7
D: TRBD1
size: few
CDR3: CASSLYRDRSSGEQYF
DNA: TGTGCCAGCAGTTTATATCGGGACAGGTCATCGGGGGAGCAGTACTTC

V: TRBV7-9
J: TRBJ2-1
D: -
size: -
CDR3: CATSYRGGSEQFF
DNA: TGTGCCACCTCCTATCGGGGAGGAAGTGAGCAGTTCTTC

V: TRBV12-5
J: TRBJ2-3
D: TRBD1
size: -
CDR3: CASGYGDRGLIRTDTQYF
DNA: TGTGCTAGTGGTTACGGGGACAGGGGCCTTATAAGGACAGATACGCAGTATTTT

V: TRBV29-1
J: TRBJ1-1
D: -
size: -
CDR3: CSVEGTENTEAFF
DNA: TGCAGCGTTGAAGGGACCGAGAACACTGAAGCTTTCTTT

V: TRBV30
J: TRBJ2-7
D: TRBD1
size: few
CDR3: CAWTKQGAYEQYF
DNA: TGTGCCTGGACCAAACAGGGGGCTTACGAGCAGTACTTC

V: TRBV6-5
J: TRBJ2-7
D: -
size: few
CDR3: CASSYSLGREYEQYF
DNA: TGTGCCAGCAGTTACTCGCTGGGCAGGGAGTACGAGCAGTACTTC

V: TRBV7-8
J: TRBJ2-5
D: TRBD2
size: -
CDR3: CASSLGASGRGETQYF
DNA: TGTGCCAGCAGCTTAGGTGCTAGCGGGAGGGGAGAGACCCAGTACTTC

V: TRBV27
J: TRBJ2-5
D: -
size: -
CDR3: CASYSRAKETQYF
DNA: TGTGCCAGCTATTCCCGGGCTAAAGAGACCCAGTACTTC

V: TRBV5-1
J: TRBJ2-1
D: TRBD2
size: -
CDR3: CASSLGAGVPGNEQFF
DNA: TGCGCCAGCAGCTTGGGGGCGGGAGTCCCCGGGAATGAGCAGTTCTTC

V: TRBV6-5
J: TRBJ2-1
D: TRBD2
size: -
CDR3: CASSSSPGLAFKNEQFF
DNA: TGTGCCAGCAGTTCTTCCCCGGGACTAGCTTTTAAAAATGAGCAGTTCTTC

V: TRBV27
J: TRBJ2-7
D: -
size: few
CDR3: CASSSRGWTYEQYF
DNA: TGTGCCAGCAGTTCAAGGGGGTGGACCTACGAGCAGTACTTC

V: TRBV6-2/TRBV6-3
J: TRBJ2-1
D: TRBD2
size: few
CDR3: CASSYSPASGTYNEQFF
DNA: TGTGCCAGCAGTTACTCGCCGGCTAGCGGGACCTACAATGAGCAGTTCTTC

V: TRBV6-1
J: TRBJ2-1
D: TRBD2
size: -
CDR3: CASVRTSGRADEQFF
DNA: TGTGCCAGCGTCAGGACTAGCGGGAGGGCCGATGAGCAGTTCTTC

V: TRBV20-1
J: TRBJ1-2
D: -
size: many
CDR3: CSARVSGYGYTF
DNA: TGCAGTGCTAGAGTGTCTGGCTATGGCTACACCTTC

V: TRBV12-3/TRBV12-4
J: TRBJ2-3
D: -
size: few
CDR3: CASRGSGDTQYF
DNA: TGTGCCAGCAGGGGCTCGGGAGATACGCAGTATTTT

V: TRBV12-3/TRBV12-4
J: TRBJ2-5
D: TRBD2
size: many
CDR3: CASSFATSGRGETQYF
DNA: TGTGCCAGCAGTTTCGCGACTAGCGGGAGGGGCGAGACCCAGTACTTC

V: TRBV7-9
J: TRBJ2-7
D: -
size: few
CDR3: CASSLGLSTYEQYF
DNA: TGTGCCAGCAGCTTAGGGCTCAGCACCTACGAGCAGTACTTC

V: TRBV12-3/TRBV12-4
J: TRBJ1-5
D: -
size: -
CDR3: CASTDRLYQPQHF
DNA: TGTGCCAGCACAGACAGACTCTATCAGCCCCAGCATTTT

V: TRBV29-1
J: TRBJ1-2
D: TRBD1
size: -
CDR3: CSAVVSQGAWGYTF
DNA: TGCAGCGCAGTAGTGTCGCAGGGGGCATGGGGCTACACCTTC

V: TRBV27
J: TRBJ2-1
D: -
size: few
CDR3: CASSYGTPSYNEQFF
DNA: TGTGCCAGCAGTTACGGGACACCATCCTACAATGAGCAGTTCTTC

V: TRBV12-3/TRBV12-4
J: TRBJ1-2
D: TRBD1
size: -
CDR3: CASSLVGQGLGTF
DNA: TGTGCCAGCAGTTTAGTCGGACAGGGACTAGGGACCTTC

V: TRBV12-3/TRBV12-4
J: TRBJ1-2
D: -
size: few
CDR3: CASSATGSYGYTF
DNA: TGTGCCAGCAGTGCGACAGGCAGCTATGGCTACACCTTC

V: TRBV10-3
J: TRBJ2-5
D: -
size: -
CDR3: CAISDGAKETQYF
DNA: TGTGCCATCAGTGATGGGGCCAAAGAGACCCAGTACTTC

V: TRBV6-5
J: TRBJ2-2
D: -
size: -
CDR3: CASSYLQATSGELFF
DNA: TGTGCCAGCAGTTACTTACAGGCCACTAGCGGGGAGCTGTTTTTT

V: TRBV7-9
J: TRBJ1-5
D: -
size: few
CDR3: CASSLAAAVDSNQPQHF
DNA: TGTGCCAGCAGCTTAGCCGCGGCAGTAGATAGCAATCAGCCCCAGCATTTT

V: TRBV29-1
J: TRBJ1-1
D: -
size: few
CDR3: CSVSISLRRTEAFF
DNA: TGCAGCGTTTCCATTAGTCTACGTAGGACTGAAGCTTTCTTT

V: TRBV24-1
J: TRBJ2-3
D: TRBD2
size: few
CDR3: CATSDVAGGSSSTDTQYF
DNA: TGTGCCACCAGTGATGTAGCGGGGGGCTCATCTAGCACAGATACGCAGTATTTT

V: TRBV6-1
J: TRBJ1-5
D: -
size: many
CDR3: CASSDWSGDHQPQHF
DNA: TGTGCCAGCTCTGACTGGTCAGGGGATCATCAGCCCCAGCATTTT

V: TRBV20-1
J: TRBJ1-1
D: -
size: -
CDR3: CSARADRNTEAFF
DNA: TGCAGTGCTAGGGCTGACAGGAACACTGAAGCTTTCTTT

V: TRBV18
J: TRBJ1-1
D: -
size: -
CDR3: CASSPYGTEAFF
DNA: TGTGCCAGCTCACCATATGGAACTGAAGCTTTCTTT

V: TRBV5-1
J: TRBJ2-7
D: TRBD2
size: many
CDR3: CASSLGLAGVEQYF
DNA: TGCGCCAGCAGCTTGGGACTAGCGGGAGTAGAGCAGTACTTC

V: TRBV9
J: TRBJ2-7
D: -
size: -
CDR3: CASSASRGEQYF
DNA: TGTGCCAGCAGCGCGAGCAGGGGCGAGCAGTACTTC

V: TRBV21-1
J: TRBJ2-1
D: -
size: few
CDR3: CASSKLVWSYNEQFF
DNA: TGTGCCAGCAGCAAATTGGTGTGGTCCTACAATGAGCAGTTCTTC

V: TRBV29-1
J: TRBJ2-7
D: -
size: -
CDR3: CSALSFSNPYEQYF
DNA: TGCAGCGCGTTGTCGTTCAGCAATCCCTACGAGCAGTACTTC